The entry below describes one T cell receptor beta chain. The sample holds one count of this clone. Its antigen is not yet known. Within one base of it there is no much larger clone, and no base qualities were kept. The data were obtained in a study of blood T cell repertoires in COVID-19 (dated by TCRdb to about 2020). Concerning the study at large: Collaborator samples came from the United States, Italy and Spain and covered acute and convalescent phases of COVID-19. The material from the prospective study consisted of cDNA or gDNA derived from T cells, B-cell-depleted T cells, or PBMCs. Subjects who had been exposed to COVID-19, were actively infected with it, or had recovered from it provided the deeply sampled blood TCRbeta repertoires that made up the dataset. The repertoires were released in a freely available public database meant as a resource for research on the immune response to SARS-CoV-2. Samples were obtained from the ongoing ImmuneRACE study (first 160 participants) and from 1,254 subjects provided by 6 global collaborators. The sample metadata nearly always contained a de-identified subject ID, COVID-19 status, age in years and sex. Where available, HLA class I and class II types were obtained from metadata supplied by the sample provider rather than from assay-based typing. Summary of the overall study and its limitations: The amount of clinical and demographic metadata varied by source and participant and was provided uncurated.

Participants in the prospective study were aged roughly 18 to 89 years, lived in under 30 United States geographic areas, and enrolled through a virtual design. In the prospective study, participants were assigned to cohorts based on the clinical history participants reported in a screening survey and a study questionnaire. In the prospective study, mobile phlebotomists collected whole blood, serum and a nasopharyngeal or oropharyngeal swab from each participant. Additional blood draws and questionnaires over a 2-month period could optionally be provided by prospective study participants. Before DNA extraction, blood samples from the prospective study were shipped at room temperature or frozen. V is pared back by 1 base and J by 2 bases, with 12 bases lying between the germline termini. Reading the germline V gene gives CDR1 LGHNT and CDR2 FRNRAP. The CDR3 spans 16 residues, from the cysteine through the phenylalanine. This entry keeps only the CDR3 DNA: 48 bases, framed from base 1.

TCRbeta CDR3 regions were amplified from genomic DNA by means of the immunoSEQ Assay, a bias-controlled multiplex PCR. The original pipeline was this. The number of nucleated cells in each sample was estimated from the amplification of reference gene primers within the assay. Sequence reads were collapsed and filtered to measure the absolute abundance of every unique TCRbeta CDR3 rearrangement. For each sample, productive Simpson clonality was calculated as the square root of Simpson's diversity index over productive rearrangements. TCRdb retrieved this table from immuneACCESS and kept in-frame rearrangements only. Not all clones are present; in checked studies, unresolved V genes account for under half, and no reason is known for the remainder. Clonal size and the V and J genes are those of that table, whereas D and trimming came from the DNA. The sample table contains fewer than 250,000 clones; only one count was recorded for about 91% of them. The biggest ten clones account for around 2.6% of the sample.

This TCR came from a woman under 40 with acute COVID-19. The sequence joins TRBV12-5 to TRBJ1-5; the D gene remains uncertain. Sequencing used PBMCs or T cells enriched from blood (not recorded which). The DNA reads TGTGCTAGTGGTTTGGAATCTCGACGGGGCAATCAGCCCCAGCATTTT. It codes for CASGLESRRGNQPQHF.